This passage covers 17 T cell receptor beta chains from one sample sequenced in a study of beta chain features in type 1 diabetes listed by TCRdb under 2018. The protocol used for the library was the immunoSEQ multiplex PCR assay. The High Capacity cDNA Reverse Transcription Kit was used to reverse transcribe all of the isolated RNA, meaning that expressed TCRB transcripts were what got sequenced. The source is immuneACCESS, and TCRdb retained only in-frame sequences with V and J called. Part of the clones is not carried over; for the studies checked, unresolved V genes explain less than half of this, and the remainder is unexplained. This sample comprises 350,000 to 450,000 clones, more than 12% of them detected only once. The ten most abundant clones make up 0.019% of the sample. The sequencing sample was made of naive CD4+ T cells from blood. The cell subset or site label of this sample denotes: true naive CD4+ T cells. The receptors were sampled from a woman between 18 and 29 years old in good health.

In its sample, this clone was seen a few times. The V gene is TRBV18, the J gene TRBJ1-5; D gene ambiguous. The CDR3 loop spans 16 amino acids. Trimming stripped 6 bases from V and 0 bases from J, with 15 bases between. Germline CDR1 and CDR2: KGHSH and LQKENI. The CDR3 here is CASSPAGSNSNQPQHF. The CDR3 coding sequence is TGTGCCAGCTCCCCCGCCGGGTCTAATAGCAATCAGCCCCAGCATTTT.

The sample holds a few counts of this clone. The chain joins TRBV27 to TRBJ2-2; 10 bases are shared with TRBD1. J was trimmed by 3 bases and V by 0 bases; bases with no gene match: 4. Germline V gene data show CDR1 as MNHEY and CDR2 as SMNVEV (reference sequence). The CDR3 spans 17 residues. The CDR3 sequence is CASSLSGTGEDTGELFF. CDR3 nucleotide sequence: TGTGCCAGCAGTTTATCGGGGACAGGGGAGGACACCGGGGAGCTGTTTTTT.

There are a few counts of this clone. V is TRBV5-1 and J is TRBJ2-1, with D possibly TRBD1 on 5 matching bases. V dropped 1 base and J dropped 1 base, with 6 bases sitting between them. From germline, CDR1 is SGHRS and CDR2 YFSETQ. The CDR3 totals 14 residues. CDR3 in amino acids: CASSLTGSYNEQFF. The CDR3 DNA sequence: TGCGCCAGCAGCTTGACAGGTTCCTACAATGAGCAGTTCTTC.

V and J are TRBV2 and TRBJ2-2; D perhaps matches TRBD1 (6 bases). V was cut by 8 bases and J by 3 bases, with 7 bases left in between. The CDR3 spans 12 residues. Germline V gives CDR1 SNHLY, CDR2 FYNNEI. In nucleotides, the CDR3 is TGTGCCAGCGCAGGGGACACCGGGGAGCTGTTTTTT. This encodes CASAGDTGELFF.

This clone was detected a few times. V gene TRBV18 combines with J gene TRBJ2-7; tentative D call: TRBD1 (6 bases). Germline CDR1 is KGHSH and CDR2 is LQKENI. The CDR3 has 13 residues. The V end was cut by 6 bases, the J end by 2 bases, with 11 bases between. CDR3 residues: CASSYGQTYEQYF. The CDR3 nucleotides read TGTGCCAGCTCCTACGGACAGACCTACGAGCAGTACTTC.

This clone was counted only a few times. The rearrangement uses TRBV27 and TRBJ1-1, with a weak D call TRBD1 (5 bases). Germline V lookup: CDR1 MNHEY, CDR2 SMNVEV (reference sequence). The CDR3 runs 15 residues. V lost 1 base to trimming and J lost 1 base, with 10 bases between them. Here the CDR3 DNA reads TGTGCCAGCAGTTTATTCCAGGGCTGGAACACTGAAGCTTTCTTT. The encoded protein is CASSLFQGWNTEAFF.

This clone was detected only a few times. J is TRBJ2-1 and V is TRBV7-2; TRBD2 aligns across 11 bases. Trimming cost V 6 bases and J 2 bases; bases outside gene matches: 3. This CDR3 region has 15 residues. In germline, CDR1 is SGHTA, CDR2 FQGNSA. CDR3 nucleotides: TGTGCCAGCAGAAATAGCGGGAGGGCCTACAATGAGCAGTTCTTC. This codes for CASRNSGRAYNEQFF.

This clone was seen only a few times. The CDR3 sequence: CASRYRVEQYF. In DNA form, the CDR3 reads TGTGCCAGCAGATACAGGGTCGAGCAGTACTTC. This chain uses TRBV2 with TRBJ2-7, with D possibly TRBD1 on 6 matching bases. V lost 6 bases and J 6 bases, leaving 9 bases between the germline ends. Looked up from germline, CDR1 is SNHLY and CDR2 is FYNNEI. This CDR3 spans 11 amino acids.

This chain connects TRBV7-2 to TRBJ2-1; no clear D gene. Trimming took off 2 bases at V and 5 bases at J, with 13 bases between the two ends. In germline, CDR1 is SGHTA, CDR2 FQGNSA. The CDR3 totals 15 residues. CDR3 region: CASSLHIHVDNEQFF. The CDR3 DNA reads as TGTGCCAGCAGCTTACACATACACGTCGACAATGAGCAGTTCTTC.

A few counts support this clone. The rearrangement uses TRBV7-9 and TRBJ1-4; 7 nucleotides match TRBD1. V gave up 5 bases and J gave up 11 bases; unmatched junction bases: 8. The CDR3 has 13 residues. CDR1 is SEHNR, CDR2 FQNEAQ, per germline (reference sequence). The CDR3 reads CASSNRGERKLFF. The CDR3 DNA sequence: TGTGCCAGCAGCAACAGGGGAGAGAGGAAACTGTTTTTT.

The sample holds a few counts of this clone. The V gene is TRBV9, the J gene TRBJ1-2; D uncertain. From germline, CDR1 is SGDLS and CDR2 YYNGEE. The CDR3 length is 13 residues. Trimming took 0 bases from V and 1 from J, leaving 4 bases between them. The DNA of the CDR3 is TGTGCCAGCAGCGTAGTCCATAACTATGGCTACACCTTC. It codes for CASSVVHNYGYTF.

V usage is TRBV9 and J usage is TRBJ2-7; 14 bases are a match to TRBD2. The CDR3 is made up of 17 amino acids. The V segment lost 3 bases and the J segment 4 bases; nucleotides outside the gene matches: 9. Germline CDR1 reads SGDLS; CDR2 reads YYNGEE. CDR3 sequence (DNA): TGTGCCAGCAGCGAGAAGGGACTAGCGGGAGCCGTTTACGAGCAGTACTTC. Translated: CASSEKGLAGAVYEQYF.

V and J are TRBV19 and TRBJ1-1; D might be TRBD1 (6 bases). Germline CDR1 and CDR2: LNHDA and SQIVND (reference sequence). V lost 3 bases, J lost 2 bases, and 16 bases lay in between. CDR3 size: 16 residues. The CDR3 loop reads CASSIPPGQGNTEAFF. The DNA for the CDR3 is TGTGCCAGTAGTATCCCCCCGGGACAAGGTAACACTGAAGCTTTCTTT.

The chain employs TRBV4-2 and TRBJ2-6; 8 positions agree with TRBD1. Losses at the gene ends were 4 bases for V and 2 bases for J; bases not matched to a gene: 7. The V gene's germline CDR1 is LGHNA and CDR2 YNFKEQ. This CDR3 has 17 amino acids. The chain's CDR3 is CASSPSPQGAGANVLTF. DNA for the CDR3: TGTGCCAGCAGCCCCTCCCCACAGGGGGCTGGGGCCAACGTCCTGACTTTC.

This clone was detected only a few times. The chain recombines TRBV10-3 with TRBJ2-6; possibly TRBD1 for D (6 bases). CDR3 size: 12 residues. Trimming pared 9 bases from V and 12 bases from J, leaving 15 bases between. Per germline, CDR1 ENHRY and CDR2 SYGVKD. The CDR3 is CAIRTEQSVLTF. The CDR3, as DNA: TGTGCCATACGGACAGAGCAATCCGTCCTGACTTTC.

This chain uses TRBV7-8 with TRBJ2-7; D perhaps matches TRBD2 (6 bases). CDR1 and CDR2 (germline): SGHVS, FQNEAQ. The ends were cut back, 5 bases at V and 3 bases at J, with 17 bases in the middle. The CDR3 is 15 amino acids. CDR3 in DNA: TGTGCCAGCAGCGGGTCCGGGACTGAATTCTACGAGCAGTACTTC. This encodes CASSGSGTEFYEQYF.

This clone was found a few times. The chain recombines TRBV14 with TRBJ1-5, with TRBD1 matching 8 bases. Unmatched junction bases numbered 6, after V lost 2 bases and J lost 0 bases. This CDR3 spans 17 amino acids. Germline V gene data show CDR1 as SGHDN and CDR2 as FVKESK. The CDR3 protein is CASSQIQGGNSNQPQHF. Written as DNA, the CDR3 is TGTGCCAGCAGCCAAATACAGGGGGGCAATAGCAATCAGCCCCAGCATTTT.